This is a list of T cell receptor beta chains from one sample in a study of Ad26.COV2.S vaccination and SARS-CoV-2 variants. Data came from immunoSEQ multiplex PCR; TCRdb stores just in-frame clones and leaves some out. The sample has 200,000 to 250,000 clones, more than 75% seen once. This specimen was peripheral blood, taken in a trial of Ad26.COV2.S vaccine versus placebo. The receptors come from a person between 18 and 60 years old who received the Ad26.COV2.S COVID-19 vaccine or a placebo. Both conserved end residues are part of each CDR3. Rows may omit the clone size; those that give it use once, few, many or a size class.

length: 14; size: once; V: TRBV4-2; CDR3: CASSQDWSAYEQYF
length: 14; size: .; V: TRBV11-3; CDR3: CASSIGTGRDTQYF
length: 11; size: .; V: TRBV20-1; CDR3: CSASRTGEAFF
length: 15; size: .; V: TRBV18; CDR3: CASGGQGAPLDTQYF
length: 13; size: .; V: TRBV19; CDR3: CASSRDRAYEQYF
length: 14; size: .; V: TRBV28; CDR3: CASREGPFSYEQYF
length: 15; size: .; V: TRBV15; CDR3: CATSRDLSGYDEQFF
length: 17; size: .; V: TRBV7-3; CDR3: CASSLAWGTGLPGELFF
length: 15; size: .; V: TRBV4-3; CDR3: CASSQETGWNTEAFF
length: 17; size: .; V: TRBV19; CDR3: CASSIGGPRGRGQPQHF
length: 11; size: .; V: TRBV30; CDR3: CACPGGRGYTF
length: 13; size: .; V: TRBV18; CDR3: CASSPGEADTQYF
length: 13; size: .; V: TRBV19; CDR3: CASSGLIRETQYF
length: 18; size: once; V: TRBV5-1; CDR3: CASSSKRTGDIMNSPLHF
length: 17; size: .; V: TRBV3-1/TRBV3-2; CDR3: CASSLQGPGGNSDTQYF
length: 16; size: .; V: TRBV19; CDR3: CASSIEAGPSYNEQFF
length: 13; size: .; V: TRBV6-5; CDR3: CASSRQGNTEAFF
length: 18; size: .; V: TRBV27; CDR3: CASSTFWGALSGANVLTF
length: 12; size: .; V: TRBV7-8; CDR3: CASSPQLEWQFF
length: 15; size: once; V: TRBV6-6; CDR3: CASSYEGVWGNTIYF
length: 12; size: .; V: TRBV6-5; CDR3: CASKVSNTEAFF
length: 16; size: .; V: TRBV27; CDR3: CASRSSWRDNTGELFF
length: 11; size: once; V: TRBV5-1; CDR3: CASKDRGEQYF
length: 13; size: .; V: TRBV2; CDR3: CASMLTGVGGYTF
length: 13; size: .; V: TRBV24-1; CDR3: CATSDQIQETQYF
length: 14; size: once; V: TRBV9; CDR3: CASSVEASGNTIYF
length: 14; size: .; V: TRBV11-2; CDR3: CASSFAGTNQPQHF